Sequencing of this TCR beta chain was carried out in a study of blood T cells in healthy people across ages. Overall study: The capture of about one barcoded beta molecule per two T cells was achieved by template switching.

Donors were healthy Caucasian individuals from Russia aged about 6 to 90. This CDR3 has 12 residues. Germline-derived CDR1 and CDR2 are DFQATT and SNEGSKA (reference sequence). The V end lost 0 bases, the J end lost 1 base, and 3 bases lay between the germline ends. Concerning this clonotype itself: Its antigen remains unidentified.

Overall study findings and caveats: Observed TCR beta diversity showed a strong correlation with the percentage of naive T cells as measured by flow cytometry. Donors of long life had a larger count of naive CD4+ cells and greater diversity than aged donors.

A second PCR of 7 to 11 cycles used a sample-barcoded 5' primer and a J-beta primer mix. TCRdb re-called the 5' RACE reads through MiXCR, storing one row per CDR3 protein. The repertoire holds 1.5 million or so distinct CDR3 sequences, with about 40% as singletons. This sequence originates from a woman younger than 30 in good health. The sample was blood. V is TRBV20-1 and J is TRBJ2-5; D remains unclear. The CDR3 spells CSAREAQETQYF. The DNA for the CDR3 is TGCAGTGCTAGAGAGGCCCAAGAGACCCAGTACTTC.